A single TCR beta chain is shown here with its context. Its antigen specificity is not known. Base-call qualities are not available, and no considerably larger clone is one nucleotide away. This specimen comes from a study of T cells after yellow fever vaccination (dated by TCRdb to the late 2010s). Looking at the study overall: Libraries from fractions with low cell numbers were prepared with the SMART-Seq v4 Ultra Low Input RNA kit. Bulk TCR alpha and beta repertoires were sequenced longitudinally to track T-cell clones before and after primary and booster YFV17D yellow fever vaccination. Two healthy male donors, one aged 18 to 30 and one aged 30 to 40 years, were included in the cohort. Blood was collected at multiple timepoints before and after primary and secondary immunization, and bulk PBMC replicates and cell subsets were isolated.

For CDR1 and CDR2, the germline V gene (reference sequence) lists SEHNR and FQNEAQ. Trimming removed 4 bases from V and 4 bases from J, leaving 16 bases between the germline ends. Reading from cysteine to phenylalanine, the CDR3 counts 15 amino acids. Only CDR3 DNA remains: 45 bases, in frame from the first base. The sequencer was an Illumina NovaSeq 6000. TCR cDNA was made using 5'RACE template switching, a step that added a universal primer site and unique molecular identifiers. Priming for cDNA synthesis came from both the TCR alpha and TCR beta constant segments. Library amplification involved two PCR steps, and the second step added sample barcodes and sequencing adapters. Sequencing of libraries was done on Illumina HiSeq 2500 (2x100 bp) or NovaSeq (2x150 bp). In the authors' own workflow: MIGEC was used to demultiplex reads and collapse the reads into UMI consensus sequences, and MiXCR was used for V(D)J alignment. Vaccine-responding clonotypes were identified with edgeR using replicate PBMC samples, with FDR below 0.01 and a log2 fold change above 5 up to day 15 being required. Bulk clonotypes were assigned CD4 or CD8 identity according to which sequenced CD4 or CD8 repertoire held them at higher abundance. In TCRdb, the public reads were trimmed at Q25 with fastp and aligned with MiXCR, with productive beta chains retained. Rows merge per CDR3 protein into single entries with the most common DNA and genes. The V and J calls reflect TCRdb's pipeline rather than the authors' work. Here the sample has around 320,000 distinct CDR3 sequences; around 10% occur a single time. The top ten clonotypes cover about 3.7% of the sample.

The treatment or condition label, read with the paper, signifies: live attenuated yellow fever vaccine strain. PBMCs were isolated from peripheral blood using a standard Ficoll-Paque protocol. CD4 and CD8 T-cell fractions were isolated with Dynabeads CD4 and CD8 positive selection kits. TriZol was used to extract RNA from bulk PBMCs, CD4 and CD8 fractions, and dextramer-positive and dextramer-negative fractions. What the research found in general, with its limitations: Computational filtering was needed because FACS-sorted repertoires could contain abundant contaminating clonotypes from the bulk population. Compared with the primary T-cell response, the secondary T-cell response was faster but weaker, reaching its peak on day 5 rather than on day 15. A small share of clonotypes occurred in both CD4 and CD8 compartments, likely arising from convergent recombination. Because the study included only two donors, the extent to which the findings can be generalized is limited. After the booster, most clones that had expanded after primary vaccination were detected again (around 97% of CD4 and more than 85% of CD8), suggesting broad maintenance of memory.

In this chain, TRBV7-9 is recombined with TRBJ2-5; matching of 5 bases hints at TRBD2 as the D gene. The sample here was CD4+ T cells sorted from PBMCs, taken 5 days after the yellow fever booster vaccination. This TCR came from a young man who received the YFV17D yellow fever vaccine. The CDR3 in this case is CASSSGRGLRETQYF. The nucleotide sequence is given as TGTGCCAGCAGCTCTGGTAGAGGGCTTCGAGAGACCCAGTACTTC. With the portions outside the CDR3 filled from the reference TRBV7-9 and TRBJ2-5 genes, the complete variable region becomes DTGVSQNPRHKITKRGQNVTFRCDPISEHNRLYWYRQTLGQGPEFLTYFQNEAQLEKSRLLSDRFSAERPKGSFSTLEIQRTEQGDSAMYLCASSSGRGLRETQYFGPGTRLLVL.